This record concerns one T cell receptor beta chain sequence. This clone was counted only a few times. Its antigen has not been determined. The junction departs from the called germline gene at one end, perhaps through a read error. The data derive from a study of tumour-infiltrating T cells in Burkitt lymphoma (TCRdb year 2020). Looking at the study overall: The Burkitt lymphoma cohort comprised 82 patients and spanned all epidemiological subtypes of the disease. TCR repertoire data were compared against clinical outcome, and productive clonality predicted overall survival and progression-free survival independently of established prognostic factors such as age at diagnosis. General study outcomes and caveats: Numerous Burkitt lymphoma patients were found to share several public clonotypes, a finding suggesting shared tumour neoantigen selection that is absent from diffuse large B-cell lymphoma.

Inclusive of the bounding cysteine and phenylalanine, the CDR3 is 14 residues long. Of the read, only the CDR3 DNA is kept; its 42 bases are in frame from base 1. The germline V gene (reference sequence) gives CDR1 as SEHNR and CDR2 as FQNEAQ. The library was obtained by the immunoSEQ multiplex PCR assay. TCRdb took over this immuneACCESS table, retaining in-frame rearrangements with V and J assigned. Such tables are incomplete; in checked studies, under half of the missing clones stem from an unresolved V gene, and the remainder is unexplained. The sample table shows roughly 1,600 clones, and about 18% are seen once. The ten largest account for around 13% of the sample.

The specimen was tumor tissue. This receptor was obtained from a human donor with Burkitt lymphoma. The sequence links TRBV7-9 to TRBJ2-2; perhaps TRBD1 is the D gene, with 5 bases matching. The nucleotide sequence is given as TGTGCCAGCAGCGAGAACAGGAACACCAGGGAGCTGTTTTTT. It translates to CASSENRNTRELFF.